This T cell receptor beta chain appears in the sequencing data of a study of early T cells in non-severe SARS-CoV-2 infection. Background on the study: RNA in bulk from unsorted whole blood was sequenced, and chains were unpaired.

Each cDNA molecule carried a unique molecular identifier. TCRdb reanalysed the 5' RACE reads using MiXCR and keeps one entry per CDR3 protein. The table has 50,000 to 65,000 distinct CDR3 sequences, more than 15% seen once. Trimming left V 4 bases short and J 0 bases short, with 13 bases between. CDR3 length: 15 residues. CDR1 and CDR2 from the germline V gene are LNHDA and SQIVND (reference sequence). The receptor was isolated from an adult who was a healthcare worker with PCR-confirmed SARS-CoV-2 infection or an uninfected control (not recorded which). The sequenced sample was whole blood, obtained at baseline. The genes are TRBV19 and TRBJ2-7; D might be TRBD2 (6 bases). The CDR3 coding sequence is TGTGCCAGTAGTAGTGATAGCGGTCTCTCCTACGAGCAGTACTTC. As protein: CASSSDSGLSYEQYF.